This T cell receptor (beta chain) came from a study of blood T cell repertoires in COVID-19. Study summary: Both acute and convalescent COVID-19 samples were obtained from the United States, Italy and Spain. PBMCs, B-cell-depleted T cells, or T cells provided the cDNA or gDNA that made up the material.

Original processing notes: The assay estimated nucleated cells by amplifying reference gene primers. TCRdb's table, derived via immunoSEQ multiplex PCR, lists solely in-frame clones and lacks some. For V, J and clone size, that table is used; D and trimming come from the DNA. The sample lists about 42,000 clones, nearly 90% occurring once. Per germline, CDR1 LNHDA and CDR2 SQIVND (reference sequence). The CDR3 length is 14 residues. V was clipped by 10 bases and J by 3 bases; unmatched bases: 7. The rearrangement links TRBV19 to TRBJ1-5; 9 bases fit TRBD1. The receptor's source is a man aged 45 to 65 with active COVID-19. Source material: peripheral blood. The CDR3 coding sequence is TGTGCCACGTGGACAGGGGAGGACAATCAGCCCCAGCATTTT. Residues: CATWTGEDNQPQHF.